What follows describes a single T cell receptor (beta chain). Its antigen target is currently unknown. No much larger clonotype is one base removed from it; base qualities were not supplied. The data belong to a study of somatic mutations in cytotoxic T cells in rheumatoid arthritis (dated by TCRdb to about 2017). Background for the entire study: A FACSAria II or Sony SH800 was used to flow-sort some V beta antibody-stained T-cell populations at nearly 100% purity, and TCRB sequencing was also done on sorted V beta1+ cells. Whether expanded CD8+ T-cell clones in untreated, newly diagnosed rheumatoid arthritis carry somatic mutations was the study question, and clonality was characterized with TCRB deep sequencing. For roughly 63 rheumatoid arthritis patients and 20 healthy controls, TCRB deep sequencing was carried out. The median ages of the patient and control groups were essentially identical.

Study-wide findings and limitations: Several identical CD8+ TCRB sequences were found in both blood and synovial fluid, and in about an eighth of the 65 patients the largest CD8+ clone exceeded 20% of CD8+ cells. No adjustment for multiple comparisons was made for the slight TRBV07 underrepresentation in patients. It was unknown which antigens the expanded CD8+ clones targeted, and their absence from virus-specific databases did not exclude viral specificity. In patients, CD8+ clonality rose with age (Spearman r ~ 0.46), which was not the case in healthy controls. There was no significant difference in CD8+ T-cell clonality between rheumatoid arthritis patients and age-matched healthy controls.

Reading from cysteine to phenylalanine, the CDR3 counts 15 amino acids. Of all the DNA, just the CDR3 is kept, 45 bases in frame from base 1. CDR1 and CDR2, looked up from the germline V gene, are MDHEN and SYDVKM. The germline ends are 17 bases apart after V is trimmed by 5 bases and J by 3 bases. The approximately 22 healthy controls were blood donors whose buffy coats were used; they had a median age of roughly 50 years (range about 21-75), and over 50% were female. On an AutoMACS, CD4+ and CD8+ cells were isolated via positive magnetic bead selection, and their purity was verified by flow cytometry. Ficoll-Paque PLUS density gradient separation was used to isolate peripheral blood mononuclear cells. Nucleospin Tissue or Tissue XS kits were used to extract DNA from CD4-enriched, CD8-enriched or PBMC samples, and a Qubit 2.0 fluorometer was used for quantification. Sequencing of TCRB CDR3 was done on genomic DNA with the immunoSEQ assay. As for the authors' bioinformatics: The analyses included only productive TCRB rearrangements. Clonality was expressed as a Shannon entropy-based productive clonality index, with each clone defined by a unique TCRB CDR3 sequence. To calculate repertoire overlap between two samples, the template counts of each clone were considered relative to each sample's total templates. Flow cytometry-measured V-gene usage correlated with V-gene usage from TCRB sequencing, with a Spearman r of about 0.65. TCRdb took this table from immuneACCESS and kept in-frame rearrangements with V and J called. Such tables lack part of the clones; where checked against another copy, unresolved V genes explain under half of the gap, and the rest is unexplained. V and J calls plus clone size are reproduced from that table; the DNA served to infer D and trimming. The sample contains some 40,000 clones, more than 80% of them found a single time. The ten top clones hold 3.2% of the sample.

Rearrangement joined TRBV28 to TRBJ2-7; TRBD1 is perhaps the D gene, given 6 matching bases. Sequenced: CD8+ T cells sorted from blood. The receptor was isolated from a man in his forties in good health. The DNA sequence is as follows: TGTGCCAGCAGTCCCGGACCGGGACATAACTACGAGCAGTACTTC. Its protein is CASSPGPGHNYEQYF.